This is a list of T cell receptor beta chains from one sample in a study of shared clonotypes between healthy human individuals. Method: immunoSEQ multiplex PCR; TCRdb's copy keeps in-frame clones and lacks some. The sample records roughly 550,000 clones, roughly 95% being singletons. The sequenced material came from naive CD8+ T cells sorted from blood. These receptors were obtained from a woman aged 25 to 39 in good health. Both conserved end residues are part of each CDR3. A D gene is named only where the DNA matches it firmly. Not all rows give a size; the values are once, few, many and, for expanded clones, a class.

TRBV5-6	-	TRBJ2-7	-	CASSFGGLGYEQYF	TGTGCCAGCAGCTTTGGGGGTCTCGGCTACGAGCAGTACTTC
TRBV21-1	-	TRBJ1-1	-	CASLRLQGAKEAFF	TGTGCCAGCCTACGGTTACAGGGGGCAAAAGAAGCTTTCTTT
TRBV13	-	TRBJ2-6	-	CASSSGLESSGANVLTF	TGTGCCAGCAGCTCCGGACTCGAGAGCTCTGGGGCCAACGTCCTGACTTTC
TRBV9	-	TRBJ2-7	-	CASSVAPSYEQYF	TGTGCCAGCAGCGTAGCCCCCTCCTACGAGCAGTACTTC
TRBV5-4	-	TRBJ1-5	-	CASSPWAGGVTQPQHF	TGTGCCAGCAGCCCTTGGGCCGGGGGAGTAACCCAGCCCCAGCATTTT
TRBV4-1	TRBD1	TRBJ1-1	once	CASSHTGTGKTEAFF	TGCGCCAGCAGCCACACCGGGACAGGGAAAACTGAAGCTTTCTTT
TRBV28	-	TRBJ2-1	-	CASSLSGNANNEQFF	TGTGCCAGCAGTTTGAGCGGAAACGCGAACAATGAGCAGTTCTTC
TRBV13	-	TRBJ1-1	-	CASSIGVLNTEAFF	TGTGCCAGCAGCATTGGAGTATTGAACACTGAAGCTTTCTTT
TRBV19	-	TRBJ2-5	-	CASRENGPHWEETQYF	TGTGCCAGTAGGGAAAACGGACCACACTGGGAAGAGACCCAGTACTTC
TRBV27	-	TRBJ1-1	-	CASSLGQNTEAFF	TGTGCCAGCAGTTTAGGGCAGAACACTGAAGCTTTCTTT
TRBV7-8	TRBD2	TRBJ2-2	-	CASSSLGAGGINTGELFF	TGTGCCAGCAGCTCCTTGGGGGCGGGAGGGATAAACACCGGGGAGCTGTTTTTT
TRBV30	-	TRBJ1-1	few	CAWSSSWSQEAFF	TGTGCCTGGAGCTCTTCGTGGAGTCAAGAAGCTTTCTTT
TRBV29-1	-	TRBJ1-5	-	CSVEGQPICQPQHF	TGCAGCGTCGAGGGCCAGCCTATTTGCCAGCCCCAGCATTTT
TRBV9	-	TRBJ1-3	-	CASSVWSSGNTIYF	TGTGCCAGCAGCGTATGGAGCTCTGGAAACACCATATATTTT
TRBV21-1	-	TRBJ2-1	-	CASSKGRGHGQFF	TGTGCCAGCAGCAAAGGGCGGGGCCACGGGCAGTTCTTC
TRBV7-9	-	TRBJ1-1	-	CASSLAVNVEAFF	TGTGCCAGCAGCTTAGCGGTAAACGTTGAAGCTTTCTTT
TRBV10-3	TRBD1	TRBJ2-6	-	CAIHGTGTPFSGANVLTF	TGTGCCATCCACGGGACAGGGACGCCATTCTCTGGGGCCAACGTCCTGACTTTC
TRBV7-8	-	TRBJ1-4	-	CASSLAGGTNEKLFF	TGTGCCAGCAGCTTAGCGGGGGGGACTAATGAAAAACTGTTTTTT
TRBV5-6	-	TRBJ1-2	-	CASTESLQGFYGYTF	TGTGCCAGCACCGAATCTTTACAGGGATTCTATGGCTACACCTTC
TRBV19	TRBD2	TRBJ2-1	-	CASMGTSGQPPYNEQFF	TGTGCCAGTATGGGGACTAGCGGGCAACCGCCTTACAATGAGCAGTTCTTC
TRBV6-1	-	TRBJ2-3	-	CASGGTGDTQYF	TGTGCCAGCGGGGGGACGGGGGATACGCAGTATTTT
TRBV27	-	TRBJ2-1	-	CASSLRQGRSYNEQFF	TGTGCCAGCAGTTTACGGCAGGGACGATCCTACAATGAGCAGTTCTTC
TRBV6-4	-	TRBJ2-7	-	CASSDSAGSEQYF	TGTGCCAGCAGTGACTCTGCTGGGTCCGAGCAGTACTTC
TRBV27	-	TRBJ2-5	-	CASSFVDSQETQYF	TGTGCCAGCAGTTTCGTGGACAGCCAAGAGACCCAGTACTTC
TRBV2	TRBD2	TRBJ2-1	-	CASKLAGGPSSYNEQFF	TGTGCCAGCAAACTAGCGGGAGGTCCGAGCTCCTACAATGAGCAGTTCTTC
TRBV7-3	-	TRBJ2-3	-	CASSLVGGTDTQYF	TGTGCCAGCAGCCTAGTAGGTGGAACAGATACGCAGTATTTT
TRBV5-1	-	TRBJ2-1	-	CASSPEGPYNEQFF	TGCGCCAGCAGCCCGGAGGGCCCCTACAATGAGCAGTTCTTC
TRBV4-2	-	TRBJ2-3	-	CASSQEDWGRSTDTQYF	TGTGCCAGCAGCCAAGAGGACTGGGGACGTAGCACAGATACGCAGTATTTT
TRBV28	-	TRBJ2-2	-	CASSSGTGELFF	TGTGCCAGCAGTTCAGGCACCGGGGAGCTGTTTTTT
TRBV25-1	-	TRBJ2-7	-	CASRESGDYSYEQYF	TGTGCCAGTAGAGAAAGCGGTGACTACTCCTACGAGCAGTACTTC
TRBV10-3	TRBD2	TRBJ2-7	-	CAISYRTSGVHEQYF	TGTGCCATCAGCTACCGGACTAGCGGCGTCCACGAGCAGTACTTC
TRBV5-6	-	TRBJ2-1	once	CASSLVSANEQFF	TGTGCCAGCAGCTTGGTTAGCGCCAATGAGCAGTTCTTC
TRBV27	TRBD1	TRBJ2-7	-	CASSPGQYSYEQYF	TGTGCCAGCAGTCCGGGACAGTACTCCTACGAGCAGTACTTC
TRBV7-8	-	TRBJ1-1	-	CASSLGVEAFF	TGTGCCAGCAGCTTAGGTGTTGAAGCTTTCTTT
TRBV19	TRBD1	TRBJ2-2	-	CASRTGQFGTGELFF	TGTGCCAGTAGAACGGGACAGTTTGGCACCGGGGAGCTGTTTTTT
TRBV27	TRBD2	TRBJ2-5	-	CASSPGTSGRGETQYF	TGTGCCAGCAGTCCCGGGACTAGCGGGAGGGGGGAGACCCAGTACTTC
TRBV29-1	TRBD2	TRBJ2-1	-	CSVKVGLAGGDRGNEQFF	TGCAGCGTTAAGGTAGGGCTAGCGGGAGGAGATCGGGGCAATGAGCAGTTCTTC
TRBV27	-	TRBJ2-1	-	CASSFLGLGSNEQFF	TGTGCCAGCAGTTTCCTAGGATTGGGGTCCAATGAGCAGTTCTTC
TRBV25-1	TRBD2	TRBJ2-3	-	CASSEYNREGTDTQYF	TGTGCCAGCAGTGAATATAACCGGGAGGGCACGGATACGCAGTATTTT
TRBV27	TRBD2	TRBJ2-2	once	CASSLGGGLVDTGELFF	TGTGCCAGCAGCCTCGGGGGGGGCTTGGTGGACACCGGGGAGCTGTTTTTT
TRBV7-8	TRBD2	TRBJ2-1	-	CASSLLAGASNEQFF	TGTGCCAGCAGCTTACTAGCGGGAGCCTCTAATGAGCAGTTCTTC
TRBV5-4	-	TRBJ2-2	-	CASSLGPREWGNTGELFF	TGTGCCAGCAGCTTGGGCCCTAGAGAATGGGGGAACACCGGGGAGCTGTTTTTT
TRBV5-4	-	TRBJ2-7	-	CASSLGSNEQYF	TGTGCCAGCAGCTTAGGTTCGAACGAGCAGTACTTC
TRBV28	-	TRBJ2-7	-	CASSPLAQSYEQYF	TGTGCCAGCAGTCCCCTAGCCCAGAGTTACGAGCAGTACTTC
TRBV2	-	TRBJ2-3	-	CATKWGATQYF	TGTGCCACAAAATGGGGGGCTACGCAGTATTTT
TRBV27	-	TRBJ1-1	-	CASSSNWGLTEAFF	TGTGCCAGCAGTTCAAACTGGGGCCTCACTGAAGCTTTCTTT
TRBV4-1	TRBD2	TRBJ2-1	-	CASSQSSSGREQFF	TGCGCCAGCAGCCAATCTTCTAGCGGGCGTGAGCAGTTCTTC
TRBV28	TRBD1	TRBJ2-7	-	CASSFETGAYEQYF	TGTGCCAGCAGTTTTGAGACAGGGGCCTACGAGCAGTACTTC
TRBV29-1	TRBD2	TRBJ2-1	-	CSVDNAKRESNEQFF	TGCAGCGTTGATAACGCGAAGCGGGAGAGCAATGAGCAGTTCTTC
TRBV15	TRBD1	TRBJ2-3	-	CATSSWDRERADTQYF	TGTGCCACCAGCAGCTGGGACAGGGAAAGGGCAGATACGCAGTATTTT
TRBV28	-	TRBJ2-3	-	CASNQGTDTQYF	TGTGCCAGCAATCAGGGCACAGATACGCAGTATTTT
TRBV5-8	-	TRBJ2-1	-	CASPDRTSSYNEQFF	TGTGCCAGTCCGGACAGAACGAGCTCCTACAATGAGCAGTTCTTC
TRBV27	TRBD1	TRBJ2-1	-	CASSAGTGVNEQFF	TGTGCCAGCAGTGCCGGGACAGGGGTCAATGAGCAGTTCTTC
TRBV5-4	-	TRBJ2-7	-	CASSLLPGHPYEQYF	TGTGCCAGCAGCTTGTTACCCGGGCATCCCTACGAGCAGTACTTC
TRBV28	-	TRBJ2-1	-	CASQSSGEQFF	TGTGCCAGCCAAAGTTCGGGGGAGCAGTTCTTC
TRBV28	-	TRBJ2-1	-	CASSLTMPNGQFF	TGTGCCAGCAGTCTGACTATGCCCAATGGGCAGTTCTTC
TRBV29-1	TRBD2	TRBJ2-2	-	CSVDSGLAGDNTGELFF	TGCAGCGTTGATTCGGGACTAGCGGGAGACAACACCGGGGAGCTGTTTTTT
TRBV28	TRBD1	TRBJ2-1	-	CASSWPGQGSGEQFF	TGTGCCAGCAGTTGGCCGGGACAGGGGTCCGGTGAGCAGTTCTTC